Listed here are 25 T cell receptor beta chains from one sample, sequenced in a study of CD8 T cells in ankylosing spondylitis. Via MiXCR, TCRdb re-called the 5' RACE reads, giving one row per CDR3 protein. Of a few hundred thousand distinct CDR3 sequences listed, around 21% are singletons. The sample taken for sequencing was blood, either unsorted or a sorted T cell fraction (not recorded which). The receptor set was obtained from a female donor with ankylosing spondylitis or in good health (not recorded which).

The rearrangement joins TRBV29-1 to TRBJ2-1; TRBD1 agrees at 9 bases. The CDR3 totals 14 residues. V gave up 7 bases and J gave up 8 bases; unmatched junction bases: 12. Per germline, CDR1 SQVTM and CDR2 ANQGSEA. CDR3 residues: CSGLRDRVNDEQFF. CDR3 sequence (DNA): TGCAGCGGCCTCCGGGACAGGGTAAACGATGAGCAGTTCTTC.

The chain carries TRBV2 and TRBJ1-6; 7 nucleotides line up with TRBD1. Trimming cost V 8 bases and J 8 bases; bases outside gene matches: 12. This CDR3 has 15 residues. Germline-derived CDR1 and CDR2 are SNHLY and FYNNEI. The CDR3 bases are TGTGCCAGCGCGGATCAGGGACAGAATTATTCACCCCTCCACTTT. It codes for CASADQGQNYSPLHF.

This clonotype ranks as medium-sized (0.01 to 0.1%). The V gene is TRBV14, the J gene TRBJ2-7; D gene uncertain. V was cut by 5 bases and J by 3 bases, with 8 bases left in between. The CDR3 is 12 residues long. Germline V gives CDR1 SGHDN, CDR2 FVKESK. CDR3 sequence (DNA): TGTGCCAGCAGCTCAGACGGCTACGAGCAGTACTTC. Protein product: CASSSDGYEQYF.

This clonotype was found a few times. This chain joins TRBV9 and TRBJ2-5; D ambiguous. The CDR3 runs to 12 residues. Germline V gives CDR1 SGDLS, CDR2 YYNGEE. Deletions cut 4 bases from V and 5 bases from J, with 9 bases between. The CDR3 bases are TGTGCCAGCAGCCCCCACGGCGAGACCCAGTACTTC. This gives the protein CASSPHGETQYF.

The CDR3 nucleotides read TGTGCCAGCAGTCGATCGGGGGACTCCGTGGATACGCAGTATTTT. This codes for CASSRSGDSVDTQYF. J is TRBJ2-3 and V is TRBV4-2; maybe TRBD2 (6 bases). Germline V gene lookup returns CDR1 LGHNA and CDR2 YNFKEQ. V was trimmed by 6 bases and J by 6 bases, leaving 19 bases between them. The CDR3 loop spans 15 amino acids.

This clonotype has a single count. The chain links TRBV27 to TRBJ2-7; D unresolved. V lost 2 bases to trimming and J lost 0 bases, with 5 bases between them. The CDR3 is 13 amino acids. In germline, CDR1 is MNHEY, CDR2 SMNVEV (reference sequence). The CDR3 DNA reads TGTGCCAGCAGTTTAATGGCCTCCTACGAGCAGTACTTC. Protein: CASSLMASYEQYF.

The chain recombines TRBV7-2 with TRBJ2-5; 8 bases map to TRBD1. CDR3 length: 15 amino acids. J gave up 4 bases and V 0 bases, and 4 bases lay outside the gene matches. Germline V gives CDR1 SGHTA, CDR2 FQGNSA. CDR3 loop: CASSLAAGGVETQYF. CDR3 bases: TGTGCCAGCAGCTTAGCGGCAGGGGGCGTAGAGACCCAGTACTTC.

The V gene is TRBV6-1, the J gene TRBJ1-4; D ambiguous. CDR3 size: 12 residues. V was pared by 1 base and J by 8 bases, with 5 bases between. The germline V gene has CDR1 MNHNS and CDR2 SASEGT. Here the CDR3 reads CASSEVKEKLFF. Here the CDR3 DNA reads TGTGCCAGCAGTGAAGTTAAGGAAAAACTGTTTTTT.

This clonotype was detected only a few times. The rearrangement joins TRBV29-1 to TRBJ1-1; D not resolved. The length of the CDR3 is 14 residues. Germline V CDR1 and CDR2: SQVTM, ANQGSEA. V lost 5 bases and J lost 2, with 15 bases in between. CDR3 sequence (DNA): TGCAGCGTTCAGCCCAGGTCCCCCAACACTGAAGCTTTCTTT. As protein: CSVQPRSPNTEAFF.

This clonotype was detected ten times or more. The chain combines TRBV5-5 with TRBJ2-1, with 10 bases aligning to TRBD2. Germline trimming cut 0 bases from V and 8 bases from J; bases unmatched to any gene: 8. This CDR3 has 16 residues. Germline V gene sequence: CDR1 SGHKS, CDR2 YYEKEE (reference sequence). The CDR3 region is CASSLERLAGADEQFF. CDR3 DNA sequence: TGTGCCAGCAGCTTGGAGCGGCTAGCGGGAGCGGATGAGCAGTTCTTC.

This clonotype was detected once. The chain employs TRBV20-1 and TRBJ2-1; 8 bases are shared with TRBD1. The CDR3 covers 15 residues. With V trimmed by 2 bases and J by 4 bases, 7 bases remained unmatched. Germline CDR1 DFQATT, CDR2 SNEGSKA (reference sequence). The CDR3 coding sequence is TGCAGTGCTAGACTAGGACAGGGACCATACAATGAGCAGTTCTTC. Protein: CSARLGQGPYNEQFF.

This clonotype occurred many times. CDR3 DNA: TGTGCCAGCGGTAACGACTACTTGGGAAACACCATATATTTT. This encodes CASGNDYLGNTIYF. This chain uses TRBV5-5 with TRBJ1-3, with D unclear. The CDR3 contains 14 residues. The V end was cut by 7 bases, the J end by 4 bases, with 15 bases between. Germline-derived CDR1 and CDR2 are SGHKS and YYEKEE (reference sequence).

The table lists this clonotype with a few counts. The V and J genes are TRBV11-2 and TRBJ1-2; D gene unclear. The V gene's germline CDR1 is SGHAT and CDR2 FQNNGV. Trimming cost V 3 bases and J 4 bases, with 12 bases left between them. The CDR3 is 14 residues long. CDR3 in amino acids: CASSFVTGRYGYTF. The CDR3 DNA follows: TGTGCCAGCAGCTTTGTCACCGGCCGCTATGGCTACACCTTC.

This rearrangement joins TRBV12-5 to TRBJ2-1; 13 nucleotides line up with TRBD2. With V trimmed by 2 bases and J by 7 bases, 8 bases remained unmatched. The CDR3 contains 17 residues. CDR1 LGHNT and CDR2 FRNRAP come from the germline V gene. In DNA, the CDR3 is TGTGCTAGTGGTTTGTCACTAGCGGGAGGGCCGAATAATGAGCAGTTCTTC. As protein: CASGLSLAGGPNNEQFF.

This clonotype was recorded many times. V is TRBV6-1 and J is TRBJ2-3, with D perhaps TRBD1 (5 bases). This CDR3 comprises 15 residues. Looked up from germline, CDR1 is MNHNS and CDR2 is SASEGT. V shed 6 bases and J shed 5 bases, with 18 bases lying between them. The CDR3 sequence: CASSPEWGRGDTQYF. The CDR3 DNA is TGTGCCAGCAGCCCGGAGTGGGGCCGTGGAGATACGCAGTATTTT.

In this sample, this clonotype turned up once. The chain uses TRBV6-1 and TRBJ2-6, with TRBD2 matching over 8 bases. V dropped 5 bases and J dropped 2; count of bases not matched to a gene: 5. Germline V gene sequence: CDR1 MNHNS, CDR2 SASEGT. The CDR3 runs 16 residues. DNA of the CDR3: TGTGCCAGCAGTCCCGGGACTAGTGCTGGGGCCAACGTCCTGACTTTC. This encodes CASSPGTSAGANVLTF.

CDR3 in amino acids: CASSAEVDNEQFF. CDR3 sequence (DNA): TGTGCCAGCAGTGCGGAGGTAGACAATGAGCAGTTCTTC. The chain recombines TRBV6-4 with TRBJ2-1; tentatively, D is TRBD2 (5 bases). This CDR3 comprises 13 residues. CDR1 and CDR2 (germline): MRHNA, SNTAGT. V was shortened by 4 bases and J by 5 bases, with 9 bases between the two germline ends.

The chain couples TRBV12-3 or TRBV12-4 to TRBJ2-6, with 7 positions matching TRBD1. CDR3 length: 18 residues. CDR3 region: CTRCRRHRQGAGANVLTF. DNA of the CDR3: TGTACCCGCTGTCGTCGGCACCGACAGGGAGCTGGGGCCAACGTCCTGACTTTC.

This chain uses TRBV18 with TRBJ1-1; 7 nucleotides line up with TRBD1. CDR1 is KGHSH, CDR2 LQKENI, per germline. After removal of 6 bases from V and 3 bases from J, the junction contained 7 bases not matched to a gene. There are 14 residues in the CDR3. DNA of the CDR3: TGTGCCAGCTCCCCGACAGGGAAGGACACTGAAGCTTTCTTT. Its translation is CASSPTGKDTEAFF. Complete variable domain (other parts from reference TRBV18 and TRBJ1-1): NAGVMQNPRHLVRRRGQEARLRCSPMKGHSHVYWYRQLPEEGLKFMVYLQKENIIDESGMPKERFSAEFPKEGPSILRIQQVVRGDSAAYFCASSPTGKDTEAFFGQGTRLTVV.

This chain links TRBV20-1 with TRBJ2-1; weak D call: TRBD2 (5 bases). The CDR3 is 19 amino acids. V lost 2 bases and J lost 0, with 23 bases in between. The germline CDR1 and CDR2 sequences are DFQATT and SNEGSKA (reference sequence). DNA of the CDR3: TGCAGTGCTAGACGGGCGGGCCCTAGCACCGCCCACTCCTACAATGAGCAGTTCTTC. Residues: CSARRAGPSTAHSYNEQFF.

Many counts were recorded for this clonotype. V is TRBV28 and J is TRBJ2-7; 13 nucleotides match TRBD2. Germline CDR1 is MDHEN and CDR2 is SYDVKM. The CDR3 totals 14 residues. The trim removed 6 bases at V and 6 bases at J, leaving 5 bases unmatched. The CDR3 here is CASRSGLAGVEQYF. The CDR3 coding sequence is TGTGCCAGCAGATCAGGACTAGCGGGAGTCGAGCAGTACTTC.

CDR3 in amino acids: CASSLRLVLGGELFF. The DNA for the CDR3 is TGTGCCAGCAGTTTGAGACTAGTGCTCGGCGGGGAGCTGTTTTTT. V usage is TRBV12-3 or TRBV12-4 and J usage is TRBJ2-2; a possible D gene is TRBD2 (6 bases). Trimming took off 3 bases at V and 7 bases at J, with 15 bases between the two ends. The CDR3 length is 15 residues.

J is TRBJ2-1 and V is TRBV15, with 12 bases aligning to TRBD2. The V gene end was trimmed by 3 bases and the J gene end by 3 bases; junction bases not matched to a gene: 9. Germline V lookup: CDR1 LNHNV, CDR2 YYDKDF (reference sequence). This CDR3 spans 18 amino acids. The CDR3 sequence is CATSSPRTSGKLYNEQFF. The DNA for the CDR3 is TGTGCCACCAGCAGCCCTAGGACTAGCGGGAAACTCTACAATGAGCAGTTCTTC. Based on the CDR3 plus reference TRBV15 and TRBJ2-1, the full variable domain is DAMVIQNPRYQVTQFGKPVTLSCSQTLNHNVMYWYQQKSSQAPKLLFHYYDKDFNNEADTPDNFQSRRPNTSFCFLDIRSPGLGDTAMYLCATSSPRTSGKLYNEQFFGPGTRLTVL.

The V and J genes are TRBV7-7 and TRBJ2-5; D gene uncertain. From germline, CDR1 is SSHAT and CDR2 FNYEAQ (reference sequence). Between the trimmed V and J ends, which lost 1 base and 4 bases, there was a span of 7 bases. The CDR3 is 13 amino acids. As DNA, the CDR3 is TGTGCCAGCAGCTTAGTAGTGGGAGAGACCCAGTACTTC. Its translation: CASSLVVGETQYF.

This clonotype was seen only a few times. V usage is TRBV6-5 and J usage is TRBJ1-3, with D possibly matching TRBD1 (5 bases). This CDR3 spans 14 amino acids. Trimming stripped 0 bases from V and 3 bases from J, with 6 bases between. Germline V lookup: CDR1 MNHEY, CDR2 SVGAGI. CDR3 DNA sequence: TGTGCCAGCAGTTACTCAGGGGATGGAAACACCATATATTTT. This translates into CASSYSGDGNTIYF.